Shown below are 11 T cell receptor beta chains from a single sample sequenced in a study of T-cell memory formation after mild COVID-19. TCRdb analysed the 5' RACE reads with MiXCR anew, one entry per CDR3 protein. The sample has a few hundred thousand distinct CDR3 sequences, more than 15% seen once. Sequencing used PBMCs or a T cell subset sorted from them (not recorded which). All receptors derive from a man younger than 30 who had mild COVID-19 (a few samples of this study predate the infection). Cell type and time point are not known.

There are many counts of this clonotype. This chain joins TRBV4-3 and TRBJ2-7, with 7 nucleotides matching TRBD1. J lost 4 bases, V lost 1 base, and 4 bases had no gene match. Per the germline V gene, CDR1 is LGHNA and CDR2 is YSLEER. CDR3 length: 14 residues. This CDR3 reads CASSQGQGDYEQYF. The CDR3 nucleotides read TGCGCCAGCAGCCAAGGACAGGGAGATTACGAGCAGTACTTC.

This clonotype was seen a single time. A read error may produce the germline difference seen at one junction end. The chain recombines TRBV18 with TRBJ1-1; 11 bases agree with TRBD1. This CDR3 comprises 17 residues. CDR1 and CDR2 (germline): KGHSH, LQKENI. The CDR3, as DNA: TGTGCCAGCGCGCCCGGGACAGGGGGGTTGTCGAACTCTGAAGCTTTCTTT. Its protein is CASAPGTGGLSNSEAFF.

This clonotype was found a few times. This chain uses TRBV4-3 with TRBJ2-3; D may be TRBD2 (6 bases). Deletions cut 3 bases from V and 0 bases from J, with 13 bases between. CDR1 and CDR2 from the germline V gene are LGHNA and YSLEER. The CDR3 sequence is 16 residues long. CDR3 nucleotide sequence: TGCGCCAGCAGCCACGGGAGCGTAGCTAGCACAGATACGCAGTATTTT. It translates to CASSHGSVASTDTQYF.

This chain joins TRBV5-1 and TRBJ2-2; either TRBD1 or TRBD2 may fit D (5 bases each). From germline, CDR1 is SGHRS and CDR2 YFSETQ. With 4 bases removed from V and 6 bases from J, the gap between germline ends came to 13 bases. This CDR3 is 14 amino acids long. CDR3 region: CASSTGAGPGELFF. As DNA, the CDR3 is TGCGCCAGCAGCACCGGGGCAGGGCCCGGGGAGCTGTTTTTT.

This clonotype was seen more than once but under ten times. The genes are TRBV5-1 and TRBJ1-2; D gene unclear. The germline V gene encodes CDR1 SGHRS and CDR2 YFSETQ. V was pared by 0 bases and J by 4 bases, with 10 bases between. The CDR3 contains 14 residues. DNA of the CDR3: TGCGCCAGCAGCTTGGCGATCGGCTCCTATGGCTACACCTTC. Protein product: CASSLAIGSYGYTF.

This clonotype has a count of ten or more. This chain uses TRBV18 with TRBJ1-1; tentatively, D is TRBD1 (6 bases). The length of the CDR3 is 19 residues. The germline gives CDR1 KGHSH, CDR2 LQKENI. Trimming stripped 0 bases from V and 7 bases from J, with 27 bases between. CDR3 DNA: TGTGCCAGCTCACCACCGTTGGTTTACAGGGAGTGGGGGGATTATGAAGCTTTCTTT. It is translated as CASSPPLVYREWGDYEAFF.

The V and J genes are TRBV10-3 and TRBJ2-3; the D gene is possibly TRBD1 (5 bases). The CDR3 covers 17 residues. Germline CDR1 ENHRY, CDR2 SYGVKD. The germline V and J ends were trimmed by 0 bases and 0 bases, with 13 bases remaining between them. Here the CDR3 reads CAISESGAEPSTDTQYF. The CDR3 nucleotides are TGTGCCATCAGTGAGTCTGGGGCCGAACCTAGCACAGATACGCAGTATTTT.

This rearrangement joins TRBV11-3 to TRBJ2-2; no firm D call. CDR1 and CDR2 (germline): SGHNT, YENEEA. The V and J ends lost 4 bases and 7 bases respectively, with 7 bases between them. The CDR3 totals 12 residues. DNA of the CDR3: TGTGCCAGCAGCTCCCCGATCGGGGAGCTGTTTTTT. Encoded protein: CASSSPIGELFF.

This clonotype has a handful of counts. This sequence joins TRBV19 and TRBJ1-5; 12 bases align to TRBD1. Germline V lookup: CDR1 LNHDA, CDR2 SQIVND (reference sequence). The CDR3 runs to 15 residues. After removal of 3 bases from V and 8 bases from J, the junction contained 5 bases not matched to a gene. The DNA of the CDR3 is TGTGCCAGTAGTATGGGGACAGGGGGCGCGGAGCCCCAGCATTTT. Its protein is CASSMGTGGAEPQHF.

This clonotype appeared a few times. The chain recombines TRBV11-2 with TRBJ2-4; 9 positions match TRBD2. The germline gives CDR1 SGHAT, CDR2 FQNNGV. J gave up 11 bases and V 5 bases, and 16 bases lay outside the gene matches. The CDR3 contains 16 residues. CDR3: CASSQAGASGVFVQYF. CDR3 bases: TGTGCCAGCAGCCAGGCGGGCGCTAGCGGGGTTTTCGTTCAGTACTTC.

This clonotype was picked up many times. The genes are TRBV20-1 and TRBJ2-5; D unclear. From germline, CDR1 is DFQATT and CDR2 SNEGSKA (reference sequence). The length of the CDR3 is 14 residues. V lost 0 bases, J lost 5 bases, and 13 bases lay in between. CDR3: CSARDLASPETQYF. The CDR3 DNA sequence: TGCAGTGCTAGAGATTTAGCCTCTCCGGAGACCCAGTACTTC.